The rows below give T cell receptor beta chains drawn from one sample of a study of cytomegalovirus exposure and HLA in healthy donors. Assay: immunoSEQ multiplex PCR; the TCRdb copy retains only in-frame clones and omits some. There are 150,000 to 200,000 clones in the sample; around two thirds occur only once, and 10% lies in the top ten. Input material: PBMCs. The receptors were sampled from a man aged 25 to 40 in good health and CMV-seropositive. The CDR3 runs from the conserved cysteine through the conserved F or W. D genes are given only for firm matches. Clone size is shown for a subset of rows, as once, few, many or a class of expanded clone.

TRBV18	TRBJ2-5	-	-	TGTGCCAGCTCACTGCAGGGGTCCGTTTGGGAGACCCAGTACTTC	CASSLQGSVWETQYF
TRBV4-1	TRBJ2-1	-	-	TGCGCCAGCAGCCAAGCGGCCACCTCGGCGGCGGGGGCCCCGTTCTTC	CASSQAATSAAGAPFF
TRBV27	TRBJ2-5	-	TRBD2	TGTGCCAGCAGTTTCGGGACTAGCGGGAGTTCGGGGGAGACCCAGTACTTC	CASSFGTSGSSGETQYF
TRBV10-3	TRBJ2-6	once	TRBD1	TGTGCCATCAGTGGGGACAGGAGCACGGATAGAATCTCCGGGGCCAACGTCCTGACTTTC	CAISGDRSTDRISGANVLTF
TRBV19	TRBJ2-5	-	TRBD1	TGTGCCAGTAGTACCGGACAGGGAATAGTTGAGACCCAGTACTTC	CASSTGQGIVETQYF
TRBV19	TRBJ1-1	-	-	TGTGCCAGTAGTGCCGGGTGGAACACTGAAGCTTTCTTT	CASSAGWNTEAFF
TRBV28	TRBJ1-4	once	TRBD1	TGTGCCAGCAGTTCCGGGACAGGGGAGGTTGAAAAACTGTTTTTT	CASSSGTGEVEKLFF
TRBV10-3	TRBJ2-7	-	TRBD2	TGTGCCATCAGTGTACTAGCGGGCGGCGAGCAGTACTTC	CAISVLAGGEQYF
TRBV5-6	TRBJ2-7	once	-	TGTGCCAGCAGTCAGGGAGGCTATTCAACCTACGAGCAGTACTTC	CASSQGGYSTYEQYF
TRBV7-9	TRBJ2-7	-	-	TGTTCCAGCAGCTTAACGGAGGGGGAGCAGTACTTC	CSSSLTEGEQYF
TRBV4-1	TRBJ1-5	-	-	TGCGCCAGCAGCCAAAACCGGGATTACAATCAGCCCCAGCATTTT	CASSQNRDYNQPQHF
TRBV5-5	TRBJ2-7	-	-	TGTGCCAGCAGCTTGGACAGGAAGCAGTACTTC	CASSLDRKQYF
TRBV7-9	TRBJ2-7	few	TRBD1	TGTGCCAGCAGCCAGTGGACAGGGGGTCACGAGCAGTACTTC	CASSQWTGGHEQYF
TRBV9	TRBJ2-7	-	-	TGTGCCAGCAGCGTAGAATTGAACGGCGAGCAGTACTTC	CASSVELNGEQYF
TRBV7-2	TRBJ2-7	-	-	TGTGCCAGCAGGCTATCTGGCTACGAGCAGTACTTC	CASRLSGYEQYF
TRBV19	TRBJ1-1	once	TRBD1	TGTGCCACCAGGACAGGGGGCGCGACTGAAGCTTTCTTT	CATRTGGATEAFF
TRBV29-1	TRBJ1-1	-	TRBD1	TGCAGCGGCAAACAGGGGAACCAGAACACTGAAGCTTTCTTT	CSGKQGNQNTEAFF
TRBV18	TRBJ2-1	-	TRBD1	TGTGCCAGCTCACTTACCGGGACAGGGATCTACAATGAGCAGTTCTTC	CASSLTGTGIYNEQFF
TRBV7-9	TRBJ2-2	-	TRBD1	TGTGCCAGCAGCTCCGCCTGGGACAGGGGGCCGATCACCGGGGAGCTGTTTTTT	CASSSAWDRGPITGELFF
TRBV4-1	TRBJ2-7	-	-	TGCGCCAGCAGTGGACCAGGACAAACCTACGAGCAGTACTTC	CASSGPGQTYEQYF
TRBV7-3	TRBJ2-6	-	-	TGTGCCAGCAGCTTTGCTCCCTCTGGGGCCAACGTCCTGACTTTT	CASSFAPSGANVLTF
TRBV11-3	TRBJ2-1	-	TRBD2	TGTGCCAGCAGTTCCTCACTAGCGGGAGTCCGCAATGAGCAGTTCTTC	CASSSSLAGVRNEQFF
TRBV10-1	TRBJ2-3	few	-	TGCGCCAGCAGCTTAGGAGGCCTCCTCAGCACAGATACGCAGTATTTT	CASSLGGLLSTDTQYF
TRBV9	TRBJ2-3	few	-	TGTGCCAGCAGCGTGCGGGGTGGTAGCCCAGATACGCAGTATTTT	CASSVRGGSPDTQYF
TRBV10-2	TRBJ2-7	-	-	TGCGCCAGCTTCCGAGCCCGCAATTCTCTATTACAGGGCTTTGACGAGCAGTACTTC	CASFRARNSLLQGFDEQYF
TRBV5-1	TRBJ2-1	-	TRBD2	TGCGCCAGCAGCTTGGGAAAACTAGCGGGAGGGCTCAATGAGCAGTTCTTC	CASSLGKLAGGLNEQFF
TRBV11-2	TRBJ2-3	few	TRBD2	TGTGCCAGCAGCTTTAGCGGGGGTCTAGTCACAGATACGCAGTATTTT	CASSFSGGLVTDTQYF
TRBV30	TRBJ1-3	-	-	TGTGCCTGGAGTGATCGAGGGGGAAGGGGAAACACCATATATTTT	CAWSDRGGRGNTIYF
TRBV9	TRBJ1-1	-	-	TGTGCCAGCAGCTCCCGGACAGACACGAACACTGAAGCTTTCTTT	CASSSRTDTNTEAFF